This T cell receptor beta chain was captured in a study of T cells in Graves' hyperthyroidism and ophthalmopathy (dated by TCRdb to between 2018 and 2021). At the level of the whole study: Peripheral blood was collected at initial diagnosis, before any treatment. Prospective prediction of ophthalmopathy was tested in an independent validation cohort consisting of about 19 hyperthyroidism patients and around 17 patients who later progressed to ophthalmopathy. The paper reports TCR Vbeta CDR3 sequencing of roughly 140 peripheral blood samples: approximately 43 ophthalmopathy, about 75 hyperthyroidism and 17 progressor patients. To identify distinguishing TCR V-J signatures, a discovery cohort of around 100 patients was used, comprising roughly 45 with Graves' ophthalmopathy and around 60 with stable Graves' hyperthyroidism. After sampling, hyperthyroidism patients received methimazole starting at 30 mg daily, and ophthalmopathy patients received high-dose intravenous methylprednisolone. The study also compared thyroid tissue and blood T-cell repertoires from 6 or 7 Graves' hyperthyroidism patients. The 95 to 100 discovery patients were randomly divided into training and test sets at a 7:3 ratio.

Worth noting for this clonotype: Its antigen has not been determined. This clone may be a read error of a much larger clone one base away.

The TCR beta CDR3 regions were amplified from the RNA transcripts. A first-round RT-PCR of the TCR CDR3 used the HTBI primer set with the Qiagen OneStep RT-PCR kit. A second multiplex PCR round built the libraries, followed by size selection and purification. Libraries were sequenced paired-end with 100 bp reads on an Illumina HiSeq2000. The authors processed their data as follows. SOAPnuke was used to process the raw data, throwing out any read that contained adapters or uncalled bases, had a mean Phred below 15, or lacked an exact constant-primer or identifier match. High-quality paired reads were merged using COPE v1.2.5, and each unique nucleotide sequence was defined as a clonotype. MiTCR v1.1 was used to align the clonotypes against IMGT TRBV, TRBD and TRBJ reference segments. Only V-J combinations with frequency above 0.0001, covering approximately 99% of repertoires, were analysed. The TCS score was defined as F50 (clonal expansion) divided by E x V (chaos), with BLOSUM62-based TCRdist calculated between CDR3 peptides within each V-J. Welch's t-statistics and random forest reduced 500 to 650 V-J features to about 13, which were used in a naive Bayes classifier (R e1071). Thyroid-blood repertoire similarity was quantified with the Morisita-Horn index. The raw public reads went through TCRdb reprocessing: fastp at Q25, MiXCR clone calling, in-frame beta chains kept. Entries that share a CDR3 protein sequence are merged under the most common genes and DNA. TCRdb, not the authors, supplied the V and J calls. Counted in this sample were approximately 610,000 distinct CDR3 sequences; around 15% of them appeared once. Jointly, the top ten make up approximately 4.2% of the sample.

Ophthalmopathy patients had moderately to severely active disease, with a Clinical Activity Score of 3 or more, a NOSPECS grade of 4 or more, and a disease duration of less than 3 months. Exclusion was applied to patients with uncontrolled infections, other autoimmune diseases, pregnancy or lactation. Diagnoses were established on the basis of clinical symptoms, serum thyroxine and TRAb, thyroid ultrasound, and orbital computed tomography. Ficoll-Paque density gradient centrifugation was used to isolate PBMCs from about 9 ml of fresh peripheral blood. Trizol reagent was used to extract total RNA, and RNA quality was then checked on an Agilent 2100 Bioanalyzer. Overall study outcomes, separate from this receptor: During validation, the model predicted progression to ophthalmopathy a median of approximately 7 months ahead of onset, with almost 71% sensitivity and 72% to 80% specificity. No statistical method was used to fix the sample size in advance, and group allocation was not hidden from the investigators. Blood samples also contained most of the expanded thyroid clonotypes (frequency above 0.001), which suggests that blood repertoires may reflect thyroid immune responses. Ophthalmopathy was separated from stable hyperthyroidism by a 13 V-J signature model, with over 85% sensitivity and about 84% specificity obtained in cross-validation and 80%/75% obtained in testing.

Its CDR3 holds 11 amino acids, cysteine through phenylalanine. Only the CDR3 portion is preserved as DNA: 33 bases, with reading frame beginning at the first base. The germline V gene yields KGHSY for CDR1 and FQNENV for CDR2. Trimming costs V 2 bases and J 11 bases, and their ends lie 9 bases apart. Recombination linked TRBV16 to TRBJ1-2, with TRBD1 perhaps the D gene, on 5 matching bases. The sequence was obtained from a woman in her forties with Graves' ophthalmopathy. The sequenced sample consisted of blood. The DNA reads TGTGCCAGCAGCCAAGGGGACGTTTACACCTTC. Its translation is CASSQGDVYTF.